The 8 T cell receptor beta chains in this list originate from one sample, sequenced in a study of beta chain features in type 1 diabetes. Expressed TCRB transcripts were sequenced because the isolated RNA had all been reverse transcribed beforehand. Using immunoSEQ multiplex PCR, the repertoire was profiled, and TCRdb retains in-frame clones only, with some absent. The table records 600,000 or so clones, 11% to 15% of them present only once. Findings of the study overall: People with Type 1 diabetes carried modestly yet significantly shorter TCRB CDR3s in all four CD4+ subsets.

These TCRs are of unknown antigen specificity. Sample: naive CD4+ T cells from blood. The receptors come from a man aged 18 to 30 with type 1 diabetes.

This clone was picked up a small number of times. This chain connects TRBV30 to TRBJ2-7, with no clear D. Germline-derived CDR1 and CDR2 are GTSNPN and SVGIG (reference sequence). CDR3 size: 11 residues. Trimming pared 5 bases from V and 3 bases from J, leaving 8 bases between. The CDR3 coding sequence is TGTGCCTGGGCCCGAGGCTACGAGCAGTACTTC. This translates into CAWARGYEQYF. The variable domain in full, completed from reference TRBV30 and TRBJ2-7, reads SQTIHQWPATLVQPVGSPLSLECTVEGTSNPNLYWYRQAAGRGLQLLFYSVGIGQISSEVPQNLSASRPQDRQFILSSKKLLLSDSGFYLCAWARGYEQYFGPGTRLTVT.

This clone was counted a few times. This chain links TRBV30 with TRBJ1-4; D not certain. Germline CDR1 GTSNPN, CDR2 SVGIG (reference sequence). V lost 0 bases and J 15 bases, leaving 11 bases between the germline ends. This CDR3 spans 11 amino acids. CDR3 sequence reads: CAWSVQVRVFF. The CDR3 nucleotides are TGTGCCTGGAGTGTACAAGTTCGGGTGTTTTTT.

The chain couples TRBV2 to TRBJ1-1, with D perhaps matching TRBD1 (5 bases). The CDR3 has 11 residues. The germline CDR1 and CDR2 sequences are SNHLY and FYNNEI. V lost 3 bases and J lost 8, with 7 bases in between. CDR3 nucleotide sequence: TGTGCCAGCAGTGACAGGGTAGAAGCTTTCTTT. Its translation: CASSDRVEAFF.

This clone was observed a handful of times. This CDR3 is CAFDNRGGSAYF. Written as DNA, the CDR3 is TGTGCCTTCGACAACAGGGGAGGGTCCGCGTACTTC. The rearrangement links TRBV30 to TRBJ2-7; D possibly uses TRBD1 or TRBD2 (7 bases each). With 7 bases removed from V and 12 bases from J, the gap between germline ends came to 22 bases. The CDR3 loop spans 12 amino acids. From germline, CDR1 is GTSNPN and CDR2 SVGIG (reference sequence).

The chain carries TRBV5-4 and TRBJ2-6; D is possibly TRBD1 (5 bases). There are 15 residues in the CDR3. Germline CDR1 is SGHNT and CDR2 is YYREEE (reference sequence). V lost 2 bases, J lost 0 bases, and 6 bases lay in between. This chain's CDR3 is CASSLRGSGANVLTF. CDR3 coding DNA: TGTGCCAGCAGCTTAAGGGGCTCTGGGGCCAACGTCCTGACTTTC.

This clone has just a few counts. J is TRBJ1-6 and V is TRBV6-5; 8 bases align to TRBD1. After removal of 5 bases from V and 8 bases from J, the junction contained 8 bases not matched to a gene. The CDR3 has 15 residues. The germline CDR1 and CDR2 sequences are MNHEY and SVGAGI. The CDR3 protein is CASSAPGGWHSPLHF. The CDR3 DNA is TGTGCCAGCAGTGCTCCAGGGGGCTGGCATTCACCCCTCCACTTT.

The genes are TRBV15 and TRBJ2-5, with 8 nucleotides matching TRBD1. The J call may be faulty, since TRBJ2-7 better matches the DNA end. Germline CDR1 LNHNV, CDR2 YYDKDF (reference sequence). CDR3 length: 15 amino acids. The CDR3 bases are TGTGCCACCAGCAGAGAGTGGGGCAGGGGGCACGAGCAGTACTTC. Its protein is CATSREWGRGHEQYF.

The chain has TRBV2 and TRBJ2-3, with TRBD1 matching over 9 bases. Trimming cost V 4 bases and J 6 bases; bases outside gene matches: 5. CDR1 is SNHLY and CDR2 is FYNNEI in the germline V gene. The CDR3 is 14 amino acids. The CDR3 coding sequence is TGTGCCAGCAGTGCAGGGACAGGGTTGGATACGCAGTATTTT. This gives the protein CASSAGTGLDTQYF.